This record covers a single T cell receptor beta chain. Its specificity is not known. This CDR3 region has 14 residues. V was trimmed by 6 bases and J by 5 bases, leaving 14 bases between them. The germline V gene encodes CDR1 MNHEY and CDR2 SVGAGI. Each CDR3 protein gets one entry after TCRdb re-called the reads with MiXCR. The sample contains about 890,000 distinct CDR3 sequences, less than 35% of which appear only once. This sample was included in a study of T cell repertoires in cytomegalovirus infection. Broader study findings: The ex vivo response was dominated by HLA-C-restricted CMV-specific TCR beta clonotypes.

The specimen comprised cultured CD8+ T cells from PBMCs, sampled from culture after CMV antigen stimulation. This rearrangement joins TRBV6-5 to TRBJ2-1; a possible D gene is TRBD1 (6 bases). This sequence was found in a human donor in good health (CMV status not recorded). Some clones in this sample may be carry-over from other donors' samples. The chain's CDR3 is CASSRTTGDNEQFF. In nucleotides, the CDR3 is TGTGCCAGCAGCAGAACGACAGGAGACAATGAGCAGTTCTTC.